These 20 T cell receptor beta chains were sequenced from one sample in a study of PD-L1 blockade in urothelial cancer. Using immunoSEQ multiplex PCR, the repertoire was profiled, and TCRdb retains in-frame clones only, with some absent. The profile shows 70,000 to 75,000 clones, around four fifths of them singletons. Sequenced here: PBMCs, sampled around atezolizumab (anti-PD-L1) treatment. These receptor sequences come from a man in his 70s with urothelial cancer.

This chain uses TRBV11-2 with TRBJ2-5; 10 bases fit TRBD1. The CDR3 totals 14 residues. Per the germline V gene, CDR1 is SGHAT and CDR2 is FQNNGV. V trimming: 0 bases; J trimming: 7 bases; junction bases outside the gene matches: 2. In DNA, the CDR3 is TGTGCCAGCAGCTTAGATAGGACAGGGGGGACCCAGTACTTC. Residues: CASSLDRTGGTQYF.

The CDR3 spells CASRADRAGNTIYF. The DNA for the CDR3 is TGTGCCAGCAGGGCCGACAGAGCTGGAAACACCATATATTTT. The J gene is TRBJ1-3, the V gene TRBV6-6, with D tentatively TRBD1 (5 bases). The CDR3 runs to 14 residues. V was shortened by 6 bases and J by 2 bases, with 11 bases between the two germline ends. In germline, CDR1 is MNHNY, CDR2 SVGAGI (reference sequence).

This chain uses TRBV5-1 with TRBJ2-7; no clear D gene. The CDR3 has 13 amino acids. Germline V gene lookup returns CDR1 SGHRS and CDR2 YFSETQ. Trimming pared 4 bases from V and 4 bases from J, leaving 12 bases between. The CDR3 DNA is TGCGCCAGCAGCCTCCAAAAGGAGTACGAGCAGTACTTC. Its translation: CASSLQKEYEQYF.

This chain joins TRBV27 and TRBJ2-2, with 9 bases lining up with TRBD1. This CDR3 has 18 residues. Germline CDR1 and CDR2: MNHEY and SMNVEV (reference sequence). V shed 7 bases and J 7 bases; nucleotides not matched to a gene: 19. In nucleotides, the CDR3 is TGTGCCAGCAAGCTAAGGGTCCGGACAGGGGCGTCGGGCGGGGAGCTGTTTTTT. Translated: CASKLRVRTGASGGELFF.

The chain uses TRBV5-1 and TRBJ1-5; maybe TRBD1 (6 bases). V was pared by 0 bases and J by 7 bases, with 8 bases between. Germline values: CDR1 SGHRS, CDR2 YFSETQ. The length of the CDR3 is 13 residues. The DNA for the CDR3 is TGCGCCAGCAGCTTGGGCCAGGGGCAGCCCCAGCATTTT. This encodes CASSLGQGQPQHF.

The CDR3 DNA is TGTGCCAGCAGCCCCGGACAGGGCATCTCTGAAGCTTTCTTT. Translation: CASSPGQGISEAFF. This sequence joins TRBV7-3 and TRBJ1-1, with 8 nucleotides matching TRBD1. The CDR3 spans 14 residues. Germline values: CDR1 SGHTA, CDR2 FQGTGA. After removal of 5 bases from V and 6 bases from J, the junction contained 8 bases not matched to a gene.

The rearrangement uses TRBV15 and TRBJ2-7; D perhaps matches TRBD1 (5 bases). The V end was cut by 0 bases, the J end by 0 bases, with 6 bases between. This CDR3 is 14 amino acids long. The germline gives CDR1 LNHNV, CDR2 YYDKDF (reference sequence). For the CDR3, the DNA is TGTGCCACCAGCAGAGATGACAGCTCCTACGAGCAGTACTTC. Translation: CATSRDDSSYEQYF.

The chain links TRBV6-1 to TRBJ2-7, with D tentatively TRBD2 (5 bases). The V end lost 8 bases, the J end lost 7 bases, and 18 bases lay between the germline ends. Looked up from germline, CDR1 is MNHNS and CDR2 is SASEGT. There are 13 residues in the CDR3. CDR3: CASEGSLLGEQYF. The CDR3 DNA reads as TGTGCCAGCGAGGGCAGCCTGCTGGGGGAGCAGTACTTC.

This sequence joins TRBV30 and TRBJ1-5; the D gene is possibly TRBD1 (6 bases). The germline gives CDR1 GTSNPN, CDR2 SVGIG (reference sequence). The CDR3 has 13 residues. The V gene lost 3 bases and the J gene lost 5 bases, with 11 bases spanning the gap. CDR3 protein: CAWRGDTYQPQHF. The CDR3 DNA sequence: TGTGCCTGGAGGGGGGACACTTATCAGCCCCAGCATTTT.

The V call is TRBV18, the J call TRBJ2-2; 9 bases are a match to TRBD1. Looked up from germline, CDR1 is KGHSH and CDR2 is LQKENI. There are 17 residues in the CDR3. V lost 2 bases and J lost 6; bases outside the gene matches: 10. For the CDR3, the DNA is TGTGCCAGCTCACCAAAACAGACAGGGGGAAGGTCCGGGGAGCTGTTTTTT. Encoded protein: CASSPKQTGGRSGELFF.

This chain connects TRBV11-1 to TRBJ2-3, with 10 bases fitting TRBD2. V gave up 5 bases and J gave up 5 bases; unmatched junction bases: 10. The length of the CDR3 is 16 residues. The germline V gene has CDR1 SGHAT and CDR2 FQDESV (reference sequence). DNA of the CDR3: TGTGCCAGCAGCGTTGGCTCCGGGACTAGCGAAGATACGCAGTATTTT. Translation: CASSVGSGTSEDTQYF. The full variable domain, with the rest looked up from reference TRBV11-1 and TRBJ2-3, is EAEVAQSPRYKITEKSQAVAFWCDPISGHATLYWYRQILGQGPELLVQFQDESVVDDSQLPKDRFSAERLKGVDSTLKIQPAELGDSAMYLCASSVGSGTSEDTQYFGPGTRLTVL.

The chain has TRBV5-1 and TRBJ2-7, with D perhaps TRBD2 (5 bases). CDR3 length: 15 amino acids. V was cut by 0 bases and J by 2 bases, with 12 bases left in between. The V gene's germline CDR1 is SGHRS and CDR2 YFSETQ. The CDR3 DNA is TGCGCCAGCAGCTTGGCTGTGGGAGTGGCCTACGAGCAGTACTTC. As protein: CASSLAVGVAYEQYF.

The rearrangement joins TRBV6-5 to TRBJ1-2; possible D gene TRBD1, 5 bases. CDR3 length equals 14 residues. Germline loops: CDR1 MNHEY, CDR2 SVGAGI. V lost 0 bases and J lost 6, with 11 bases in between. In DNA, the CDR3 is TGTGCCAGCAGTTACTCAAGGGGTGGGGATGGCTACACCTTC. As protein: CASSYSRGGDGYTF.

This clone was detected a few times. This chain joins TRBV21-1 and TRBJ1-5. TRBV21-1 is assigned pseudogene status. The CDR3 contains 20 residues. CDR3: CASSKTIQGHGGYSNQPQHF. In DNA, the CDR3 is TGTGCCAGCAGCAAAACGATCCAAGGGCACGGAGGTTATAGCAATCAGCCCCAGCATTTT.

The J gene is TRBJ1-4, the V gene TRBV21-1. TRBV21-1 is annotated as a pseudogene. The CDR3 has 15 amino acids. The CDR3 reads CASGVRTVTTEKLFF. The CDR3 DNA reads as TGTGCCAGCGGTGTTCGGACTGTTACAACCGAAAAACTGTTTTTT.

The CDR3 region has the DNA TGTGCCAGCAGCTTAAGGCGGGAGGGCCCGGACAATGAGCAGTTCTTC. Translation gives CASSLRREGPDNEQFF. The genes are TRBV7-9 and TRBJ2-1, with 9 bases matching TRBD2. The V gene end was trimmed by 2 bases and the J gene end by 5 bases; junction bases not matched to a gene: 7. The germline V gene has CDR1 SEHNR and CDR2 FQNEAQ (reference sequence). The CDR3 spans 16 residues.

The chain joins TRBV5-1 to TRBJ2-1; D gene uncertain. Germline CDR1 and CDR2: SGHRS and YFSETQ. The CDR3 length is 14 residues. Trimming cost V 0 bases and J 5 bases, with 9 bases left between them. CDR3 amino acids: CASSLGTLDNEQFF. Written as DNA, the CDR3 is TGCGCCAGCAGCTTGGGTACTCTCGACAATGAGCAGTTCTTC. Using reference TRBV5-1 and TRBJ2-1 for the parts outside the CDR3, the full variable domain is KAGVTQTPRYLIKTRGQQVTLSCSPISGHRSVSWYQQTPGQGLQFLFEYFSETQRNKGNFPGRFSGRQFSNSRSEMNVSTLELGDSALYLCASSLGTLDNEQFFGPGTRLTVL.

The V and J genes are TRBV6-1 and TRBJ2-2, with D perhaps matching TRBD1 (6 bases). The CDR3 is made up of 14 amino acids. Trimming cost V 3 bases and J 5 bases, with 10 bases left between them. CDR1 is MNHNS, CDR2 SASEGT, per germline. The CDR3 loop is CASSDQGWTGELFF. CDR3 in DNA: TGTGCCAGCAGTGATCAGGGGTGGACCGGGGAGCTGTTTTTT.

The J gene is TRBJ2-7, the V gene TRBV6-5, with 12 bases aligning to TRBD2. Trimming at V came to 1 base and at J to 5 bases, leaving 0 bases not matched to a gene. The CDR3 totals 14 residues. Germline assignment: CDR1 MNHEY and CDR2 SVGAGI. CDR3 DNA sequence: TGTGCCAGCAGTTACTGGACTAGCGGGGACGAGCAGTACTTC. Protein product: CASSYWTSGDEQYF.

The chain recombines TRBV18 with TRBJ2-2; D perhaps matches TRBD1 (6 bases). Looked up from germline, CDR1 is KGHSH and CDR2 is LQKENI. Trimming removed 4 bases from V and 0 bases from J, with 12 bases in between. There are 16 residues in the CDR3. CDR3 amino acids: CASSLAGTPNTGELFF. In DNA, the CDR3 is TGTGCCAGCTCACTAGCCGGGACACCGAACACCGGGGAGCTGTTTTTT.